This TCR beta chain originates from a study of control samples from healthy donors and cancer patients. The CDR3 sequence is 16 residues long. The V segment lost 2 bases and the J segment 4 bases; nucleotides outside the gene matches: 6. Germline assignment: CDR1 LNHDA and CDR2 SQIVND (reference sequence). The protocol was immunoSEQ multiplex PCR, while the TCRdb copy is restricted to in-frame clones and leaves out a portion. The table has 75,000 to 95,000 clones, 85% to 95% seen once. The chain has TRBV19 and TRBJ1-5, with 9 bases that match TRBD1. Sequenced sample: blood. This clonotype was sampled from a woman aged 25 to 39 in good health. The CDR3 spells CASSIRPGQGNQPQHF. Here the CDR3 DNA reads TGTGCCAGTAGTATAAGACCGGGACAGGGTAATCAGCCCCAGCATTTT. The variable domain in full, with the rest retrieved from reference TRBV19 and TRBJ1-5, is DGGITQSPKYLFRKEGQNVTLSCEQNLNHDAMYWYRQDPGQGLRLIYYSQIVNDFQKGDIAEGYSVSREKKESFPLTVTSAQKNPTAFYLCASSIRPGQGNQPQHFGDGTRLSIL.